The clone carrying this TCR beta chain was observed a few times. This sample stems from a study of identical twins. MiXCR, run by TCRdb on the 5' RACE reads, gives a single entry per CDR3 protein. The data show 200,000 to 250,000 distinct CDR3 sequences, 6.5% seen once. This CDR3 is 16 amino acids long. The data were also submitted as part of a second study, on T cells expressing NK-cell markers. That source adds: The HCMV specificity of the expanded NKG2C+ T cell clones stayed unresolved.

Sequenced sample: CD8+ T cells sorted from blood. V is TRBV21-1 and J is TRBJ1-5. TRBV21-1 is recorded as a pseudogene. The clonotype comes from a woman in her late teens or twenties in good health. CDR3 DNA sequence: TGTGCCAGCAGCAAGGAGGGTCAGGTGGACGGTCAGCCCCAGCATTTT. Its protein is CASSKEGQVDGQPQHF.